In this sample, the clone carrying this T cell receptor beta chain turned up many times. This entry comes from a study of human T cells and chemical hapten exposure. One entry per CDR3 protein results from TCRdb running MiXCR on the RACE reads. The table includes 380,000 or so distinct CDR3 sequences, around 5.5% detected once. Per germline, CDR1 SEHNR and CDR2 FQNEAQ (reference sequence). CDR3 length: 13 residues. Trimming removed 5 bases from V and 10 bases from J, with 12 bases in between. Time point given: pre-sensitization, week 0. Treatment given: therapeutic diphenylcyclopropenone sensitization with weekly scalp DPC.

The sequenced sample was whole blood, obtained in connection with sensitization to the hapten diphenylcyclopropenone (DPC). V is TRBV7-9 and J is TRBJ1-6; D remains unclear. The sequence came from a woman under 30 with alopecia areata. Some clones in this sample may be carry-over from other donors' samples. The CDR3 is CASSPPRQSPLHF. Here the CDR3 DNA reads TGTGCCAGCAGCCCGCCGCGGCAGTCACCCCTCCACTTT.